This TCR beta chain was identified in a study of T cell repertoires in cytomegalovirus infection. MiXCR, run by TCRdb on the reads, gives a single entry per CDR3 protein. The sample includes over 55,000 distinct CDR3 sequences, about 19% of them seen just once. Details on this clonotype: The target antigen is unknown.

Trimming at V came to 0 bases and at J to 3 bases, leaving 8 bases not matched to a gene. CDR3 size: 16 residues. The germline V gene has CDR1 MNHEY and CDR2 SMNVEV (reference sequence). Here the sequenced sample was CD8+ T cells from cultured PBMCs, taken from culture after CMV antigen stimulation. The chain joins TRBV27 to TRBJ2-7, with TRBD1 matching over 7 bases. This receptor was identified in a human donor in good health (CMV status not recorded). Some clones in this sample may be carry-over from other donors' samples. This chain's CDR3 is CASSLSIRGRVYEQYF. The CDR3 nucleotides read TGTGCCAGCAGTTTATCGATAAGGGGGCGCGTCTACGAGCAGTACTTC.